This T cell receptor beta chain was profiled in a study of cytomegalovirus exposure and HLA in healthy donors. Study-wide results and limits: In a later analysis, a missense DCLRE1C variant was linked to TCR beta V- and J-gene trimming. In vitro testing confirmed three CMV-associated chains as specific for CMV antigens.

PCR primers comprised 60 Vbeta and 13 Jbeta primers. Clones were read by immunoSEQ multiplex PCR, and TCRdb kept only the in-frame ones, dropping some. The sample yields some 130,000 clones, over 60% seen once. To note about this clone: Its specificity is unknown.

The CDR3 spans 14 residues. Looked up from germline, CDR1 is SQVTM and CDR2 is ANQGSEA. V was trimmed by 4 bases and J by 4 bases, leaving 14 bases between them. The clonotype originates from a female donor in good health and CMV-seropositive. Input material: PBMCs. The genes are TRBV29-1 and TRBJ2-1, with TRBD2 as a possible D gene (6 bases). This chain's CDR3 is CSVGGGGEYNEQFF. The DNA of the CDR3 is TGCAGCGTTGGTGGAGGAGGGGAGTACAATGAGCAGTTCTTC.